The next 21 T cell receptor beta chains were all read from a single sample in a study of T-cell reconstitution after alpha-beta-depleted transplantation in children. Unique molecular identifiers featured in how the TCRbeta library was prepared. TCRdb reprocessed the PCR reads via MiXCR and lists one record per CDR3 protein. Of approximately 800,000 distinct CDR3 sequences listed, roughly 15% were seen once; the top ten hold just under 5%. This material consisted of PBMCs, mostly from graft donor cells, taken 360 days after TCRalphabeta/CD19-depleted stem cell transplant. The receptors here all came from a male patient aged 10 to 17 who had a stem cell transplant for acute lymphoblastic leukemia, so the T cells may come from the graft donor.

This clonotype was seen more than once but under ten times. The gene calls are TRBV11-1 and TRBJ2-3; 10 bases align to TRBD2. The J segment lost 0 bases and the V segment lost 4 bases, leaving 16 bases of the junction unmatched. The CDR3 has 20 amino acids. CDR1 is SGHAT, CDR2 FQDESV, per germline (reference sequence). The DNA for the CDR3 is TGTGCCAGCAGCTATCCCTCCAAACCTAGCGGGAGACTTAGCACAGATACGCAGTATTTT. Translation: CASSYPSKPSGRLSTDTQYF.

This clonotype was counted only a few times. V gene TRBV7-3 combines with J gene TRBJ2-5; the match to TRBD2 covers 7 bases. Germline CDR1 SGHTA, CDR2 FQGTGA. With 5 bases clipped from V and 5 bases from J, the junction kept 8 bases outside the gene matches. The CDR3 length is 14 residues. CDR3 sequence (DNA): TGTGCCAGCAGCCTAGGTAGCGGGTTTGAGACCCAGTACTTC. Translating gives CASSLGSGFETQYF. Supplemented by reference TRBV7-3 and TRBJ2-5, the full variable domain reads GAGVSQTPSNKVTEKGKYVELRCDPISGHTALYWYRQSLGQGPEFLIYFQGTGAADDSGLPNDRFFAVRPEGSVSTLKIQRTERGDSAVYLCASSLGSGFETQYFGPGTRLLVL.

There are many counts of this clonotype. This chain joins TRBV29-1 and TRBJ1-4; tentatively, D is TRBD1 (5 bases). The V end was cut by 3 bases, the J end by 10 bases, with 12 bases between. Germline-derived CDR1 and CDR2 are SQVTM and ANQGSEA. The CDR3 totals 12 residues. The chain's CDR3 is CSVDEGYGKLFF. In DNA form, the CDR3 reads TGCAGCGTTGATGAGGGGTACGGAAAACTGTTTTTT.

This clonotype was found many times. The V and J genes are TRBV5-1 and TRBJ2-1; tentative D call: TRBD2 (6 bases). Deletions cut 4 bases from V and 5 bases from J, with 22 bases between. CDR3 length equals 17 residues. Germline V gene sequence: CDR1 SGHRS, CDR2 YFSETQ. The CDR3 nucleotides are TGCGCCAGCAGCCGCTATTCGGGGGAGGTTGTGAACAATGAGCAGTTCTTC. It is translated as CASSRYSGEVVNNEQFF. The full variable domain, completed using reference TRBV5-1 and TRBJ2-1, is KAGVTQTPRYLIKTRGQQVTLSCSPISGHRSVSWYQQTPGQGLQFLFEYFSETQRNKGNFPGRFSGRQFSNSRSEMNVSTLELGDSALYLCASSRYSGEVVNNEQFFGPGTRLTVL.

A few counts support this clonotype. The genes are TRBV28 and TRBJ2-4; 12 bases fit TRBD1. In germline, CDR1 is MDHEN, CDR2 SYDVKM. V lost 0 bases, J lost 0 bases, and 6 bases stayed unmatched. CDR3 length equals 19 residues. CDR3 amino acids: CASSLWTGTGGAAKNIQYF. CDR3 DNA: TGTGCCAGCAGTTTATGGACCGGGACAGGGGGCGCAGCCAAAAACATTCAGTACTTC.

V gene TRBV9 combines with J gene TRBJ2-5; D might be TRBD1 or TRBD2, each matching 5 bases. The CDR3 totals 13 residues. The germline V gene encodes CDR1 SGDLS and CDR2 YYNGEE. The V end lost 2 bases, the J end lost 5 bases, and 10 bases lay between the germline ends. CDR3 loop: CASSVGTGETQYF. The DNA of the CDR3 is TGTGCCAGCAGCGTGGGGACCGGGGAGACCCAGTACTTC.

CDR3 sequence reads: CASSRDRTTGELFF. In DNA form, the CDR3 reads TGCGCCAGCAGCCGGGACAGGACCACCGGGGAGCTGTTTTTT. The chain uses TRBV5-1 and TRBJ2-2; TRBD1 agrees at 8 bases. V shed 4 bases and J 4 bases; nucleotides not matched to a gene: 3. CDR1 SGHRS and CDR2 YFSETQ come from the germline V gene. This CDR3 is built from 14 residues.

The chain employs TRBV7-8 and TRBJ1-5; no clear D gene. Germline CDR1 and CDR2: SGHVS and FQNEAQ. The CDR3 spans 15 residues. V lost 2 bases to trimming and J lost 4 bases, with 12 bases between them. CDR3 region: CASSLRFGSNQPQHF. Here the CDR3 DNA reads TGTGCCAGCAGCTTAAGGTTTGGCAGTAATCAGCCCCAGCATTTT.

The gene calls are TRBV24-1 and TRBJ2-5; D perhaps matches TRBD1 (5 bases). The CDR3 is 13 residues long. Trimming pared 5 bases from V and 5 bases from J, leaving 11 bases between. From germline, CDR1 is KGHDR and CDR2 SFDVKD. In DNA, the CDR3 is TGTGCCACCAGTGTGGGGCGACGGGAGACCCAGTACTTC. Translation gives CATSVGRRETQYF.

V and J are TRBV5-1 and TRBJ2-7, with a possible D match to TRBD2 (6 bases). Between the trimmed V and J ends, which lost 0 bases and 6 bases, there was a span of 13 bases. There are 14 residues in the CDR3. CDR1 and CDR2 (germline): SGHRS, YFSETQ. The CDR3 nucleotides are TGCGCCAGCAGCTTGGTCGGGAGTCGCTCCGAGCAGTACTTC. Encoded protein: CASSLVGSRSEQYF.

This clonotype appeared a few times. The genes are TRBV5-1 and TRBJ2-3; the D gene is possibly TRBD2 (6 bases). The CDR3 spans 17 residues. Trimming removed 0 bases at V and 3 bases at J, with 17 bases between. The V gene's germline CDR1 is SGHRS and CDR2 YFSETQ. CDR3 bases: TGCGCCAGCAGCTTGGCCCGGGGACTCACCATAACAGATACGCAGTATTTT. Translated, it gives CASSLARGLTITDTQYF.

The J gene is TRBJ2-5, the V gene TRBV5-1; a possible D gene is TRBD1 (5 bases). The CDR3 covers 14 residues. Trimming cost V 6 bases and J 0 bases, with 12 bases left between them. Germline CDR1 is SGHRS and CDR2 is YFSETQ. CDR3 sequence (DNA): TGCGCCAGCACCATTGGGGCGTACCAAGAGACCCAGTACTTC. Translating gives CASTIGAYQETQYF. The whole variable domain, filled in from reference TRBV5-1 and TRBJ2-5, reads KAGVTQTPRYLIKTRGQQVTLSCSPISGHRSVSWYQQTPGQGLQFLFEYFSETQRNKGNFPGRFSGRQFSNSRSEMNVSTLELGDSALYLCASTIGAYQETQYFGPGTRLLVL.

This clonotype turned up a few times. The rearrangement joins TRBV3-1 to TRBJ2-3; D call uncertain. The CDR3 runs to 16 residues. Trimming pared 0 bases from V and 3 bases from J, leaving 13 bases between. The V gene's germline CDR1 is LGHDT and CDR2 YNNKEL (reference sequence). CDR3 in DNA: TGTGCCAGCAGCCAAGATTACCATAGAGGTACAGATACGCAGTATTTT. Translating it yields CASSQDYHRGTDTQYF.

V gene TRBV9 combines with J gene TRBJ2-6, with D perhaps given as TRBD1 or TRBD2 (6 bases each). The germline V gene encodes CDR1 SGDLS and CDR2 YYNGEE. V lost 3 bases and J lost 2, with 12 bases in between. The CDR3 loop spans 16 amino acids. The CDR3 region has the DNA TGTGCCAGCAGCGACTACAGGGAGGCTGGGGCCAACGTCCTGACTTTC. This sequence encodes CASSDYREAGANVLTF.

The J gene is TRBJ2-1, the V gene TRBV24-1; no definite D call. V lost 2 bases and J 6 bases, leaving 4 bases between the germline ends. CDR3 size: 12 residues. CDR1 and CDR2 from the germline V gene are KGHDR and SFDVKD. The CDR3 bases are TGTGCCACCAGTGATTCTCGCAATGAGCAGTTCTTC. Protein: CATSDSRNEQFF.

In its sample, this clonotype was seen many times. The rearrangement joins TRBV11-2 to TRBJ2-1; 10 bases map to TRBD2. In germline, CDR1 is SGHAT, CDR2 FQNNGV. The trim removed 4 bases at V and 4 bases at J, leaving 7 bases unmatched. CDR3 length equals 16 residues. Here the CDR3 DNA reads TGTGCCAGCAGCTCTTTAGCGGGAGGCTATTACAATGAGCAGTTCTTC. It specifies CASSSLAGGYYNEQFF. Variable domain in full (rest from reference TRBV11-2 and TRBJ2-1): EAGVAQSPRYKIIEKRQSVAFWCNPISGHATLYWYQQILGQGPKLLIQFQNNGVVDDSQLPKDRFSAERLKGVDSTLKIQPAKLEDSAVYLCASSSLAGGYYNEQFFGPGTRLTVL.

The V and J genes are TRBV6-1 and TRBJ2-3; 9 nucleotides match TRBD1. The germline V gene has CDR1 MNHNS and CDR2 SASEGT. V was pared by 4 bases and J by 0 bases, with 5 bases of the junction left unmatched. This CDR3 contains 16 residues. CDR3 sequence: CASSVRQGVSTDTQYF. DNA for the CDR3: TGTGCCAGCAGTGTCCGACAGGGGGTTAGCACAGATACGCAGTATTTT.

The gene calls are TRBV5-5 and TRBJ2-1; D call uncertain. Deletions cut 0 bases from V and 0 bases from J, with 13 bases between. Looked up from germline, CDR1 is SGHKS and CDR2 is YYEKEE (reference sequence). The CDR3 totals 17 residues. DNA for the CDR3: TGTGCCAGCAGCTTGGAGGGATGGTCTTTCTCCTACAATGAGCAGTTCTTC. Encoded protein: CASSLEGWSFSYNEQFF.

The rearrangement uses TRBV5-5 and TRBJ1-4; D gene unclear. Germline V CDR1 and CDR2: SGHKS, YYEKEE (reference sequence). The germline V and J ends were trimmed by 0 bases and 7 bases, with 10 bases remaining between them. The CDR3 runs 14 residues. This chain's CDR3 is CASSLEAASEKLFF. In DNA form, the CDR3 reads TGTGCCAGCAGCTTGGAGGCCGCGAGTGAAAAACTGTTTTTT.

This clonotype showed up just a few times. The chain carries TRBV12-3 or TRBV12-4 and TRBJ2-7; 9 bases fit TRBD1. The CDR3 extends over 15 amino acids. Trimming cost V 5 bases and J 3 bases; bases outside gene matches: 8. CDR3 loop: CASSLNRGLIYEQYF. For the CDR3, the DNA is TGTGCCAGCAGTCTAAACAGGGGGCTTATCTACGAGCAGTACTTC.

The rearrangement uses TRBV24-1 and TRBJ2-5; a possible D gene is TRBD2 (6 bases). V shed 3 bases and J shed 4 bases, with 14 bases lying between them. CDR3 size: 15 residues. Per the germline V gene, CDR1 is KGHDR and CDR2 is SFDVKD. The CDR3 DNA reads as TGTGCCACCAGTGATCTAATGGAGGGTCGAGAGACCCAGTACTTC. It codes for CATSDLMEGRETQYF.